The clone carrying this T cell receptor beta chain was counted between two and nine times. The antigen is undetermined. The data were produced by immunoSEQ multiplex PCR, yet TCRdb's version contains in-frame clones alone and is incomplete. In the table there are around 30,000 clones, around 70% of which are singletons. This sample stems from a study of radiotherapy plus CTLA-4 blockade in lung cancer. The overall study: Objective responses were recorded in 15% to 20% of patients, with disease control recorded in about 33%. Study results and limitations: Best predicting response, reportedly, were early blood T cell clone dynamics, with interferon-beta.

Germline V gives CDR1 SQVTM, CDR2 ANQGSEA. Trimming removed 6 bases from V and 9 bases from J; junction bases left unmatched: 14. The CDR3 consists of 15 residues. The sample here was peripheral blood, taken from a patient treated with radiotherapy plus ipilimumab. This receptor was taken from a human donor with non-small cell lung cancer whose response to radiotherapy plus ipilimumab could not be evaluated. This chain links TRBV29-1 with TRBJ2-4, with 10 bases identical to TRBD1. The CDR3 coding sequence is TGCAGCGTCCGAGGTCCGGGACAGGGGTTCGGCATTCAGTACTTC. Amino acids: CSVRGPGQGFGIQYF.